The following is a TCR beta chain sequence with its context. Its specificity is unknown. These data belong to a study of cytomegalovirus exposure and HLA in healthy donors. About the research overall: One earlier analysis, a look at around 180 million T cells, found more than 100 million unique TCR beta sequences. Regarding the study as a whole: Earlier analysis looked at TCR beta V segments, and most were productive about 87% or about 30% of the time. V- and J-gene trimming of TCR beta was linked (in a later analysis) to a missense DCLRE1C variant.

This CDR3 spans 15 amino acids. Germline V CDR1 and CDR2: MNHEY, SVGAGI. Trimming cost V 6 bases and J 11 bases; bases outside gene matches: 13. Primers for the PCR totalled 60 Vbeta and 13 Jbeta. The repertoire was sequenced with immunoSEQ multiplex PCR; TCRdb's copy has only in-frame clones and lacks some. Of around 140,000 clones listed, approximately 82% were seen once; the top ten hold 3% to 3.5%. The sequence was collected from a man aged 35 to 55 in good health and CMV-seronegative. The chain has TRBV6-5 and TRBJ1-6, with TRBD1 matching over 7 bases. The sequenced material came from PBMCs. CDR3 DNA sequence: TGTGCCAGCAGCCCGCAGGGGGGTGGCGGGACACCCCTCCACTTT. Protein: CASSPQGGGGTPLHF.